The rows below give T cell receptor beta chains drawn from one sample of a study of Ad26.COV2.S vaccination and SARS-CoV-2 variants. Assay used: immunoSEQ multiplex PCR; TCRdb lists only in-frame clones, some missing. In the table there are hundreds of thousands of clones, roughly 91% of which are singletons. The sequenced sample was peripheral blood, obtained in a trial of Ad26.COV2.S vaccine versus placebo. Receptors originate from a person aged 18-60 years who received the Ad26.COV2.S COVID-19 vaccine or a placebo. Both conserved end residues are part of each CDR3. The D gene is left open where the match is weak. Clone size, where shown, is once, few, many, or a class for clones that have expanded.

D gene	V gene	clone size	J gene	CDR3 protein	CDR3 DNA
-	TRBV30	-	TRBJ1-6	CAWTGTSNSPLHF	TGTGCCTGGACCGGGACATCGAATTCACCCCTCCACTTT
TRBD1	TRBV6-5	-	TRBJ2-3	CASSYETGSDTQYF	TGTGCCAGCAGTTACGAGACAGGGTCAGATACGCAGTATTTT
-	TRBV9	-	TRBJ1-2	CASRAGGRKGYGYTF	TGTGCCAGCAGAGCTGGAGGACGGAAGGGCTATGGCTACACCTTC
TRBD1	TRBV5-1	-	TRBJ1-1	CASSPITGVNTEAFF	TGCGCCAGCAGCCCCATAACAGGGGTGAACACTGAAGCTTTCTTT
-	TRBV5-5	-	TRBJ1-3	CASSLWGAGNTIYF	TGTGCCAGCAGCCTTTGGGGGGCTGGAAACACCATATATTTT
-	TRBV6-5	-	TRBJ1-1	CASSQRPNTEAFF	TGTGCCAGCAGTCAACGGCCGAACACTGAAGCTTTCTTT
TRBD1	TRBV6-4	-	TRBJ1-5	CASSDGEGAQPQHF	TGTGCCAGCAGTGACGGGGAGGGGGCTCAGCCCCAGCATTTT
TRBD1	TRBV7-3	-	TRBJ2-1	CASSSPLQGSYEQFF	TGTGCCAGCAGCTCTCCCCTACAGGGGAGCTATGAGCAGTTCTTC
-	TRBV30	-	TRBJ1-6	CAWSVTGSNDSPLHF	TGTGCCTGGAGTGTAACAGGGAGCAACGACTCACCCCTCCACTTT
-	TRBV3-1/TRBV3-2	once	TRBJ1-2	CASSQEVGTQAYGYTF	TGTGCCAGCAGCCAAGAAGTCGGGACACAAGCCTATGGCTACACCTTC
-	TRBV19	-	TRBJ2-3	CASSSPDPTDTQYF	TGTGCCAGTAGTAGCCCTGATCCTACAGATACGCAGTATTTT
-	TRBV6-5	-	TRBJ1-5	CASSLSSNQPQHF	TGTGCCAGCAGCTTATCTAGCAATCAGCCCCAGCATTTT
TRBD2	TRBV27	-	TRBJ2-3	CASHGTSGGALTDTQYF	TGTGCCAGCCACGGGACTAGCGGGGGGGCCTTAACAGATACGCAGTATTTT
-	TRBV6-2/TRBV6-3	-	TRBJ1-4	CASSSVAANEKLFF	TGTGCCAGCAGTTCGGTGGCAGCGAATGAAAAACTGTTTTTT
TRBD2	TRBV14	-	TRBJ2-1	CASSPTSGGAVEQFF	TGTGCCAGCAGCCCTACTAGCGGGGGGGCTGTTGAGCAGTTCTTC
TRBD1	TRBV11-2	-	TRBJ1-6	CASSSQSGGSSYNSPLHF	TGTGCCAGCAGCTCCCAGTCAGGGGGAAGCTCCTATAATTCACCCCTCCACTTT
-	TRBV7-2	-	TRBJ2-1	CASSLEIPNSYNEQFF	TGTGCCAGCAGCTTGGAGATTCCCAACTCCTACAATGAGCAGTTCTTC
TRBD1	TRBV5-4	few	TRBJ1-1	CASSRTGDANTEAFF	TGTGCCAGCAGCCGGACAGGGGATGCGAACACTGAAGCTTTCTTT
-	TRBV18	few	TRBJ1-2	CASSPLREAPSSYGYTF	TGTGCCAGCTCACCACTCAGAGAAGCTCCCTCGAGCTATGGCTACACCTTC
-	TRBV7-2	-	TRBJ2-7	CASSPGTYPYEQYF	TGTGCCAGCAGCCCCGGGACTTACCCCTACGAGCAGTACTTC
-	TRBV4-1	-	TRBJ2-3	CASSQSGTDTDTQYF	TGCGCCAGCAGCCAGAGCGGGACAGACACAGATACGCAGTATTTT
-	TRBV5-4	-	TRBJ2-2	CASSLVRGVGELFF	TGTGCCAGCAGCTTGGTACGAGGGGTCGGGGAGCTGTTTTTT
-	TRBV12-3/TRBV12-4	few	TRBJ1-1	CASSPLRDTEAFF	TGTGCCAGCAGCCCCCTAAGGGACACTGAAGCTTTCTTT
-	TRBV30	-	TRBJ2-6	CAWSVGGSGANVLTF	TGTGCCTGGAGTGTAGGGGGCTCTGGGGCCAACGTCCTGACTTTC
-	TRBV30	-	TRBJ2-2	CAWSEGINTGELFF	TGTGCCTGGAGCGAGGGGATCAACACCGGGGAGCTGTTTTTT
TRBD1	TRBV5-1	once	TRBJ1-2	CASSSPDRGGGYTF	TGCGCCAGCAGCTCCCCAGACAGGGGGGGTGGCTACACCTTC
TRBD1	TRBV9	once	TRBJ2-3	CASSIQGDMHVDTQYF	TGTGCCAGCAGCATCCAGGGGGACATGCATGTGGATACGCAGTATTTT
-	TRBV14	-	TRBJ1-1	CASSQDVGNMNTEAFF	TGTGCCAGCAGCCAAGATGTGGGGAACATGAACACTGAAGCTTTCTTT
TRBD1	TRBV5-1	-	TRBJ2-4	CASSLGTGSKNIQYF	TGCGCCAGCAGCTTGGGGACAGGGTCCAAAAACATTCAGTACTTC
-	TRBV5-4	-	TRBJ2-5	CASSIEETQYF	TGTGCCAGCAGCATAGAAGAGACCCAGTACTTC
-	TRBV5-4	-	TRBJ2-7	CASSSSSYEQYF	TGTGCCAGCAGCTCGAGCTCCTACGAGCAGTACTTC